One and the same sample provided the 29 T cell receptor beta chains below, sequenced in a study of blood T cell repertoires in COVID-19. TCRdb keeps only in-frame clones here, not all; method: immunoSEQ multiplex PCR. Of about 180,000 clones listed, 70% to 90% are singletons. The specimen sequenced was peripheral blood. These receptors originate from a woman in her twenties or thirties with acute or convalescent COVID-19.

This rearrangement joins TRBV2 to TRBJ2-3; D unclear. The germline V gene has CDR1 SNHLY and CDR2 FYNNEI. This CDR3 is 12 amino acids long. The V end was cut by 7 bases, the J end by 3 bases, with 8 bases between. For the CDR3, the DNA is TGTGCCAGCACCAGCGTAACAGATACGCAGTATTTT. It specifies CASTSVTDTQYF.

The CDR3 here is CSVDATGDTQYF. The CDR3 DNA sequence: TGCAGCGTTGACGCTACAGGGGATACGCAGTATTTT. The chain is built from TRBV29-1 and TRBJ2-3, with a possible D match to TRBD1 (6 bases). CDR1 is SQVTM, CDR2 ANQGSEA, per germline. V gave up 3 bases and J gave up 6 bases, with 10 bases separating them. CDR3 length: 12 residues.

In nucleotides, the CDR3 is TGTGCCTCCAGGGTAGCGGGGTCCTACGAGCAGTACTTC. It translates to CASRVAGSYEQYF. This chain connects TRBV6-5 to TRBJ2-7; TRBD2 matches at 8 bases. The ends lost 11 bases at V and 1 base at J; junction bases unmatched: 7. This CDR3 has 13 residues. Germline CDR1 reads MNHEY; CDR2 reads SVGAGI.

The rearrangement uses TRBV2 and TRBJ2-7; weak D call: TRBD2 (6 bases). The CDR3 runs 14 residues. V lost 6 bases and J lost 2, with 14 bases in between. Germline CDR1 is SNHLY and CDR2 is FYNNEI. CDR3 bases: TGTGCCAGCAGGACGGGCGCGGGAACCTACGAGCAGTACTTC. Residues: CASRTGAGTYEQYF. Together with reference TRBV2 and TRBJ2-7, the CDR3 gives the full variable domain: EPEVTQTPSHQVTQMGQEVILRCVPISNHLYFYWYRQILGQKVEFLVSFYNNEISEKSEIFDDQFSVERPDGSNFTLKIRSTKLEDSAMYFCASRTGAGTYEQYFGPGTRLTVT.

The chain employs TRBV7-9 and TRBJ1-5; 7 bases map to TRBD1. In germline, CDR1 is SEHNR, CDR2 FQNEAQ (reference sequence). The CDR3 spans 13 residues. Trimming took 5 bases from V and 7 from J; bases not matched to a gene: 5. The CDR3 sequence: CASSPGQIQPQHF. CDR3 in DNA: TGTGCCAGCAGCCCGGGACAGATCCAGCCCCAGCATTTT. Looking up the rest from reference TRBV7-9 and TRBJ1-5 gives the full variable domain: DTGVSQNPRHKITKRGQNVTFRCDPISEHNRLYWYRQTLGQGPEFLTYFQNEAQLEKSRLLSDRFSAERPKGSFSTLEIQRTEQGDSAMYLCASSPGQIQPQHFGDGTRLSIL.

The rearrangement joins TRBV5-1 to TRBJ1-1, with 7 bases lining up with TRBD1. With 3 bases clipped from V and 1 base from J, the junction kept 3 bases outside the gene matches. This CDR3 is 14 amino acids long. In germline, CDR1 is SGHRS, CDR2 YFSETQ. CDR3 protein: CASSSDRANTEAFF. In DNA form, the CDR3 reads TGCGCCAGCAGCTCAGACAGGGCGAACACTGAAGCTTTCTTT.

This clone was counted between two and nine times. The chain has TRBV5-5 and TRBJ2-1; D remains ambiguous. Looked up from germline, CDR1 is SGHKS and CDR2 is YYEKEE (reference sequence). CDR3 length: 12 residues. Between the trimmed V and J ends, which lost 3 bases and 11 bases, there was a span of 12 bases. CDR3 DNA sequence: TGTGCCAGCAGCTCCGTAGATGTTAAGCAGTTCTTC. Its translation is CASSSVDVKQFF.

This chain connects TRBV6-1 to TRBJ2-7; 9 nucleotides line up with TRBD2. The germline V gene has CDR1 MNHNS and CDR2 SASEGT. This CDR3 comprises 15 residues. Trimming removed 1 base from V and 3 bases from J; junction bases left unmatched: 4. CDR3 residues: CASSEVAGGYYEQYF. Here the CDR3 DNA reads TGTGCCAGCAGTGAAGTGGCGGGAGGGTACTACGAGCAGTACTTC.

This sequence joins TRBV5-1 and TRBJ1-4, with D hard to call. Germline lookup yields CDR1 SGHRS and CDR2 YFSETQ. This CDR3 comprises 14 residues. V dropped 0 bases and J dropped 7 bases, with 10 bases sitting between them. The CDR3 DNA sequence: TGCGCCAGCAGCTTGGGGGAGGGTGTTGAAAAACTGTTTTTT. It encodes CASSLGEGVEKLFF.

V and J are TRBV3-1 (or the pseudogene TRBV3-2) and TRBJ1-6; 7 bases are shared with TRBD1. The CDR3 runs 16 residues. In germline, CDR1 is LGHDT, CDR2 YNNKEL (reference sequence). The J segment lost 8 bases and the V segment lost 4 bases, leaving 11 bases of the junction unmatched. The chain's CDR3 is CASSRTVWQGDSPLHF. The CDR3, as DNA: TGTGCCAGCAGCCGAACCGTGTGGCAGGGGGATTCACCCCTCCACTTT.

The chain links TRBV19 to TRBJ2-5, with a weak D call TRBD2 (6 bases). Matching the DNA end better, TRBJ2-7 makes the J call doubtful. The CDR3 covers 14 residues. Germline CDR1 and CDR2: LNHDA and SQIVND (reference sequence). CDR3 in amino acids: CASSPRDFSYEQYF. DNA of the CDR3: TGTGCCAGTAGCCCACGGGACTTTTCCTACGAGCAGTACTTC.

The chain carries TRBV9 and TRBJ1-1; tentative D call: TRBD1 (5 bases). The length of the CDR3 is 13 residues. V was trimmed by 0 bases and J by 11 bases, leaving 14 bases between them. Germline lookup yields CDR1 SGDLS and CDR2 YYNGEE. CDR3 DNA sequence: TGTGCCAGCAGCGTAGCTACGGAGACAGCCGCTTTCTTT. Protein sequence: CASSVATETAAFF.

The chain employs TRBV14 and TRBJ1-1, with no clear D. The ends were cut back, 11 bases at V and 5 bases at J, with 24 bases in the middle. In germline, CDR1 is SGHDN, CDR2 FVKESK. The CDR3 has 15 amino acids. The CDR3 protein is CAAGIVGAWATEAFF. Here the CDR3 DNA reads TGTGCCGCGGGGATTGTGGGTGCCTGGGCAACTGAAGCTTTCTTT.

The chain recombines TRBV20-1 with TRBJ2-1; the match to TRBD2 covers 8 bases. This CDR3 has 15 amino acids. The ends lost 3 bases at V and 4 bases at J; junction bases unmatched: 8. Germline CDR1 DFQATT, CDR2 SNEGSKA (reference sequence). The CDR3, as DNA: TGCAGTGCTAGTTCGGGTACTAGCGGTTACAATGAGCAGTTCTTC. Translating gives CSASSGTSGYNEQFF.

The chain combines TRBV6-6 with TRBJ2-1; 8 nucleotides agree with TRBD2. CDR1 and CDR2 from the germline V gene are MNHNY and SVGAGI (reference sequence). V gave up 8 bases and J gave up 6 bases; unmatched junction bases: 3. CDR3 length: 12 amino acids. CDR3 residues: CASGTRPNEQFF. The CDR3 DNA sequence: TGTGCCAGCGGGACTAGACCCAATGAGCAGTTCTTC.

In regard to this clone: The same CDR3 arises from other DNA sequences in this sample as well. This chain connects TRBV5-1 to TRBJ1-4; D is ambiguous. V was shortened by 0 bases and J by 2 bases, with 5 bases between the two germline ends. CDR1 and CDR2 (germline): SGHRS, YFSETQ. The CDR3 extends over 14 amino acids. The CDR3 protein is CASSLGTTNEKLFF. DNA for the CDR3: TGCGCCAGCAGCTTGGGCACTACTAATGAAAAACTGTTTTTT.

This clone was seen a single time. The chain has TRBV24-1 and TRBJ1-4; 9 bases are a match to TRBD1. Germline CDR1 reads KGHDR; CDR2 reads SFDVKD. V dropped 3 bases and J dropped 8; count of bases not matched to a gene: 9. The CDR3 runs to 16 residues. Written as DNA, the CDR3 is TGTGCCACCAGTGATACCCAGACAGGGGGGAAAGAAAAACTGTTTTTT. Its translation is CATSDTQTGGKEKLFF.

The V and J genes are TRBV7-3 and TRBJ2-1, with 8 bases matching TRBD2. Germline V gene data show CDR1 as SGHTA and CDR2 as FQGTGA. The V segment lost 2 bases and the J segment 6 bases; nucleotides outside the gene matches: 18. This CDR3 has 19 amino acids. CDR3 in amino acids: CASSLGSVCGGRSVNEQFF. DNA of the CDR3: TGTGCCAGCAGCTTAGGATCAGTATGCGGCGGGAGGTCGGTCAATGAGCAGTTCTTC.

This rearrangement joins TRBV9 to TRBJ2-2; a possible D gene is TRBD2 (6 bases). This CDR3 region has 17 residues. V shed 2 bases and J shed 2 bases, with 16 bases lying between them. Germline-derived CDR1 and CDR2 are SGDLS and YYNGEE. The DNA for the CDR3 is TGTGCCAGCAGCGTGAGTAATGCGGGACTTAACACCGGGGAGCTGTTTTTT. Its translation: CASSVSNAGLNTGELFF.

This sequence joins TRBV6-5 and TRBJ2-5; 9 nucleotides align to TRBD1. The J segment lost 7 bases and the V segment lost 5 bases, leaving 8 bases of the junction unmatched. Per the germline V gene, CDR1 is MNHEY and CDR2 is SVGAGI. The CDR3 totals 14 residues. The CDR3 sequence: CASSMDRGFVTQYF. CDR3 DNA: TGTGCCAGCAGTATGGACAGGGGCTTTGTGACCCAGTACTTC.

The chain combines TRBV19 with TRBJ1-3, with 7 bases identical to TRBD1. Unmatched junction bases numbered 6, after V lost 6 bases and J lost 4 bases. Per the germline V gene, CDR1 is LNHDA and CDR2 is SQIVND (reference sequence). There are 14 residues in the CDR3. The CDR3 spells CASSTTGNGNTIYF. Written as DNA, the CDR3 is TGTGCCAGTAGCACGACAGGGAACGGAAACACCATATATTTT. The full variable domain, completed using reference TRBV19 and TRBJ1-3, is DGGITQSPKYLFRKEGQNVTLSCEQNLNHDAMYWYRQDPGQGLRLIYYSQIVNDFQKGDIAEGYSVSREKKESFPLTVTSAQKNPTAFYLCASSTTGNGNTIYFGEGSWLTVV.

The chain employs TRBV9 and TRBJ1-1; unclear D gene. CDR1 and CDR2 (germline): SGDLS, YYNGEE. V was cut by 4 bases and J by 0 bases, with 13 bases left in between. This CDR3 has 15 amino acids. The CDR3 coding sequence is TGTGCCAGCAGCCTGCCGGGATCGTTGAACACTGAAGCTTTCTTT. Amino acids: CASSLPGSLNTEAFF.

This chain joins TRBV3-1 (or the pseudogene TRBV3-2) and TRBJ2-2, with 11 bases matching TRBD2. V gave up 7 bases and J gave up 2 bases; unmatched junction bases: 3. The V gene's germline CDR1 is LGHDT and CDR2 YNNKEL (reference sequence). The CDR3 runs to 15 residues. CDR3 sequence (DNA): TGTGCCAGCAAGGGACTAGCGGATAACACCGGGGAGCTGTTTTTT. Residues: CASKGLADNTGELFF.

CDR3 sequence (DNA): TGCGCCAGCCGGGGGTCGGTAGCGGGAGAAATAACAAGTGAGCAGTTCTTC. Translated: CASRGSVAGEITSEQFF. This chain connects TRBV5-1 to TRBJ2-1; 9 nucleotides agree with TRBD2. The CDR3 contains 17 residues. CDR1 SGHRS and CDR2 YFSETQ come from the germline V gene. The V gene end was trimmed by 7 bases and the J gene end by 9 bases; junction bases not matched to a gene: 20. Combining the CDR3 with reference TRBV5-1 and TRBJ2-1 gives the whole variable domain KAGVTQTPRYLIKTRGQQVTLSCSPISGHRSVSWYQQTPGQGLQFLFEYFSETQRNKGNFPGRFSGRQFSNSRSEMNVSTLELGDSALYLCASRGSVAGEITSEQFFGPGTRLTVL.

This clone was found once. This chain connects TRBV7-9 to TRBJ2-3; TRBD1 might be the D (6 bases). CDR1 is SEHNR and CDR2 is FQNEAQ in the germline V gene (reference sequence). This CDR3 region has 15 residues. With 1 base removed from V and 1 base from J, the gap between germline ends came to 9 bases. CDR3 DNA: TGTGCCAGCAGCTTAGACAGGGCGGGCACAGATACGCAGTATTTT. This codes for CASSLDRAGTDTQYF.

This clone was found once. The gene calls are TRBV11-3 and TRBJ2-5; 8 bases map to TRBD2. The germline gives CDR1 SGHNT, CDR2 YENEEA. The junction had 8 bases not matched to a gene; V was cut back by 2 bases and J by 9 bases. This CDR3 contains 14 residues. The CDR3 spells CASSLSAGGLSQYF. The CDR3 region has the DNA TGTGCCAGCAGCTTAAGTGCGGGAGGTTTGTCCCAGTACTTC.

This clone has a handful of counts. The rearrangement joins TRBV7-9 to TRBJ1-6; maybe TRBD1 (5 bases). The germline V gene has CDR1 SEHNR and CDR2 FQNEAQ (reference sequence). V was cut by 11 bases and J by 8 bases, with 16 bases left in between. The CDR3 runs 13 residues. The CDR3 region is CAGGLSGDSPLHF. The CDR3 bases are TGTGCCGGGGGACTCTCTGGAGATTCACCCCTCCACTTT.

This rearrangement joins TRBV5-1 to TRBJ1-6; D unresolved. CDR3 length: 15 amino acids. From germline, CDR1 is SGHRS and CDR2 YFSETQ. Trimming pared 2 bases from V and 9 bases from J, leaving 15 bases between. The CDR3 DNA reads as TGCGCCAGCAGCTTCGACTCCGGTACAAGTTCACCCCTCCACTTT. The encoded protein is CASSFDSGTSSPLHF.

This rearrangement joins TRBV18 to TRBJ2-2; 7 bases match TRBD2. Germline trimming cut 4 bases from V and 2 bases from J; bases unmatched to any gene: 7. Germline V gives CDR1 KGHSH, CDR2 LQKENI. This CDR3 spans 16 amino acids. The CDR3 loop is CASSQVLATNTGELFF. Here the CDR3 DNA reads TGTGCCAGCTCACAGGTACTAGCGACTAACACCGGGGAGCTGTTTTTT.